A selection of T cell receptor beta chains follows, all from one sample in a study of CD8 T cells in Susac syndrome. TCRdb re-analysed the immunoSEQ multiplex PCR reads in MiXCR, keeping a single row per CDR3 protein. The data show about 170,000 distinct CDR3 sequences, with approximately 93% seen just once and approximately 0.09% held by the top ten. The source material was CD4+ T cells from PBMCs. These receptors all stem from a human donor with multiple sclerosis. Each CDR3 is given with its conserved first and last residue. The D gene is left open where the match is weak. Clone sizes are given selectively: once, few, many, or a class where the clone is expanded.

j_gene | d_gene | abundance | v_gene | CDR3nt | CDR3aa
TRBJ2-5 | - | - | TRBV28 | TGTGCCAGCAGTTTACACCTAGTGTGGACCCAGTACTTC | CASSLHLVWTQYF
TRBJ1-5 | - | - | TRBV2 | TGTGCCAGCAGTGTGGGCAGTGGTTCTAGCAATCAGCCCCAGCATTTT | CASSVGSGSSNQPQHF
TRBJ2-7 | - | - | TRBV7-9 | TGTGCCAGCAGCGGCAGGGTTGACGAGCAGTACTTC | CASSGRVDEQYF
TRBJ1-5 | - | - | TRBV24-1 | TGTGCCACCAGTGATGGCATTCAGCCCCAGCATTTT | CATSDGIQPQHF
TRBJ1-4 | - | - | TRBV11-2 | TGTGCCAGCAGCTTAGATTCTACGAGGGCGGCTAATGAAAAACTGTTTTTT | CASSLDSTRAANEKLFF
TRBJ1-2 | TRBD1 | - | TRBV29-1 | TGCAGCGTTGAGGAATTGGGGGTGACAGGGATGGGGCCAGACTATGGCTACACCTTC | CSVEELGVTGMGPDYGYTF
TRBJ2-5 | - | - | TRBV5-6 | TGTGCCAGCAGCTCTGGACTGCTCGTGGAGACCCAGTACTTC | CASSSGLLVETQYF
TRBJ2-2 | TRBD1 | - | TRBV12-3/TRBV12-4 | TGTGCCAGCAGTTCCGGGACAGGGTTGACCGGGGAGCGTTTTTTT | CASSSGTGLTGERFF
TRBJ2-2 | - | - | TRBV12-3/TRBV12-4 | TGTGCCAGCTCACAAGGGGGTCGGAACACCGGGGAGCTGTTTTTT | CASSQGGRNTGELFF
TRBJ2-2 | TRBD2 | - | TRBV12-3/TRBV12-4 | TGTGCCAGCCGTTCGATAGCGGGAGGGATGGGGGAGCTGTTTTTT | CASRSIAGGMGELFF
TRBJ1-2 | TRBD1 | - | TRBV2 | TGTGCCAGCAGTGTCCAGGGGGTTGGCTACACCTTC | CASSVQGVGYTF
TRBJ1-5 | TRBD1 | - | TRBV2 | TGTGCCAGCAGTGAAGCGCTCAGGGGGCATCAGCCCCAGCATTTT | CASSEALRGHQPQHF
TRBJ2-5 | - | - | TRBV11-2 | TGTGCCAGCAGCGTATACGGGGAGACCCAGTACTTC | CASSVYGETQYF
TRBJ2-7 | - | - | TRBV7-9 | TGTGCCAGCAGCTTAGCGGAGGGAACCTACGAGCAGTACTTC | CASSLAEGTYEQYF
TRBJ2-6 | - | - | TRBV5-4 | TGTGCCAGCAGCTTGATTAGGGGGGCCGGGGCCAACGTCCTGACTTTC | CASSLIRGAGANVLTF
TRBJ2-4 | TRBD2 | - | TRBV2 | TGTGCCAGCAGGGGCGGGGGAGCCAAAAACATTCAGTACTTC | CASRGGGAKNIQYF
TRBJ2-1 | TRBD1 | once | TRBV7-9 | TGTGCCAGCAGCTTAGCCGGGACAGCCGTCAATGAGCAGTTCTTC | CASSLAGTAVNEQFF
TRBJ2-3 | TRBD2 | - | TRBV4-3 | TGCGCCAGCAGCCAAGAGTACGGGACTAATACGCAGTATTTT | CASSQEYGTNTQYF
TRBJ2-1 | TRBD1 | - | TRBV12-3/TRBV12-4 | TGTGCCAGCAGTCCTCCCGGGACAGAAAAAAGGGTGAATGAGCAGTTCTTC | CASSPPGTEKRVNEQFF
TRBJ2-3 | TRBD1 | - | TRBV2 | TGTGCCAGCAGCAGGGGGCGAACCCAGCCAACAGATACGCAGTATTTT | CASSRGRTQPTDTQYF
TRBJ1-1 | - | - | TRBV28 | TGTGCCAGCAGGGGTTCTGGAGGGAACACTGAAGCTTTCTTT | CASRGSGGNTEAFF
TRBJ2-3 | - | - | TRBV6-2/TRBV6-3 | TGTGCCAGCAGTTACTCCCCCGGGGTGGTGACTAGCACAGATACGCAGTATTTT | CASSYSPGVVTSTDTQYF
TRBJ1-2 | TRBD1 | - | TRBV5-4 | TGTGCCAGCAGCTACCTCCGGGACAGTAGTAAACACACCTTC | CASSYLRDSSKHTF
TRBJ2-7 | TRBD2 | - | TRBV7-2 | TGTGCCAGCACCAGTACTAGCGGGAGCTACGAGCAGTACTTC | CASTSTSGSYEQYF
TRBJ2-3 | - | - | TRBV20-1 | TGCAGTGCTCCCCTAGCGTCTAGCACAGATACGCAGTATTTT | CSAPLASSTDTQYF
TRBJ2-5 | - | - | TRBV20-1 | TGCAGTGCCAATCTCGGAGGGGTGGAGACCCAGTACTTC | CSANLGGVETQYF